A selection of T cell receptor beta chains follows, all from one sample in a study of radiotherapy plus CTLA-4 blockade in lung cancer. Data came from immunoSEQ multiplex PCR; TCRdb stores just in-frame clones and leaves some out. This sample has around 86,000 clones, with less than 90% found just once. The material sequenced was peripheral blood, taken from a patient treated with radiotherapy plus ipilimumab. These receptors were collected from a human donor with non-small cell lung cancer who had stable disease on radiotherapy plus ipilimumab. CDR3s include the opening cysteine and the closing phenylalanine or tryptophan. A D gene is named only where the DNA matches it firmly. Size is omitted from some rows. Given values are once, few, many or a class for expanded clones.

cdr3_nt,cdr3_aa,d_call,v_call,cdr3_length,j_call,clone_size
TGCGCCAGCAGCTTGGTGGTGTCGGGGTCCTACGAGCAGTACTTC,CASSLVVSGSYEQYF,-,TRBV5-1,15,TRBJ2-7,-
TGTGCCAGCAGTGAACGGCGGAGCTCCTATAATTCACCCCTCCACTTT,CASSERRSSYNSPLHF,-,TRBV2,16,TRBJ1-6,-
TGTGCCAGCAGTCGTCCCCCTTCACCCCTCCACTTT,CASSRPPSPLHF,-,TRBV5-6,12,TRBJ1-6,-
TGTGCCACCAGCAGAGATGGAGTTAATCAGCCCCAGCATTTT,CATSRDGVNQPQHF,-,TRBV15,14,TRBJ1-5,-
TGTGCCAGCGCGGGACAGCGGAATACTGAAGCTTTCTTT,CASAGQRNTEAFF,TRBD1,TRBV6-6,13,TRBJ1-1,-
TGTGCCAGCAGTTACTTCTACGAGCAGTACTTC,CASSYFYEQYF,-,TRBV6-5,11,TRBJ2-7,-
TGTGCCAGCTCACCACCTTCTGCACAGGGGACCTATGGCTACACCTTC,CASSPPSAQGTYGYTF,TRBD1,TRBV18,16,TRBJ1-2,-
TGTGCCAGCAGGAGGGGACTCAGGTACGAGCAGTACTTC,CASRRGLRYEQYF,-,TRBV28,13,TRBJ2-7,once
TGTGCCAGCAGGAACACCGGGGAGCTGTTTTTT,CASRNTGELFF,-,TRBV6-5,11,TRBJ2-2,-
TGTGCCAGCAGCCTAACCCCGGGCGGGACCCGATGGTCACCCCTCCACTTT,CASSLTPGGTRWSPLHF,-,TRBV7-9,17,TRBJ1-6,-
TGTGCCAGCAGTCTCTACCGGGACAGGGAAAAGTATTTT,CASSLYRDREKYF,TRBD1,TRBV2,13,TRBJ2-3,-
TGTGCCAGCATGCGGGGCTACAATGAGCAGTTCTTC,CASMRGYNEQFF,-,TRBV6-6,12,TRBJ2-1,-
TGTGCCAGCAGCTTGGGTTTAGGGCTTAATGAGGGCTACACCTTC,CASSLGLGLNEGYTF,-,TRBV7-3,15,TRBJ1-2,-
TGTGCCAGCAGCTTGGCGGTTGGGGAGGGGGCGCCTGAGCAGTACTTC,CASSLAVGEGAPEQYF,-,TRBV5-4,16,TRBJ2-7,-
TGTGCCAGCAGTGCCGACTACAACAATGAGCAGTTCTTC,CASSADYNNEQFF,-,TRBV6-4,13,TRBJ2-1,-
TGTGCCAGTAGTATAGACCAGGGCGGCACAGATACGCAGTATTTT,CASSIDQGGTDTQYF,-,TRBV19,15,TRBJ2-3,-
TGTGCCAGTAGTAACCTAATGACAGATGGCTACACCTTC,CASSNLMTDGYTF,-,TRBV19,13,TRBJ1-2,few
TGCGCCAGCAGCCAAGAGGGGATCGGGGAGCTGTTTTTT,CASSQEGIGELFF,-,TRBV4-1,13,TRBJ2-2,-